The 20 T cell receptor beta chains given below trace back to one sample, sequenced in a study of response to subunit inactivated influenza vaccine. TCRdb re-called the RT-PCR reads with MiXCR, one entry per CDR3 protein. The sample has 500,000 to 550,000 distinct CDR3 sequences, around 8% seen once. The material was PBMCs from blood, obtained less than 30 months after vaccination. The origin of the receptors is a man aged 45 to 70 who received an inactivated influenza vaccine.

V usage is TRBV18 and J usage is TRBJ1-4; TRBD1 is a possible D gene (6 bases). CDR3 length: 13 amino acids. Trimming cost V 5 bases and J 5 bases, with 9 bases left between them. The germline gives CDR1 KGHSH, CDR2 LQKENI. CDR3 sequence: CASSNDRNEKLFF. CDR3 DNA: TGTGCCAGCTCAAACGACAGGAATGAAAAACTGTTTTTT.

The chain combines TRBV5-1 with TRBJ2-3, with D hard to call. Germline V gene sequence: CDR1 SGHRS, CDR2 YFSETQ. The CDR3 extends over 14 amino acids. Trimming shortened V by 1 base and J by 0 bases, and 6 bases separated the two germline ends. The CDR3 region has the DNA TGCGCCAGCAGCTTGCATCATAGCACAGATACGCAGTATTTT. Encoded protein: CASSLHHSTDTQYF.

At least ten counts were recorded for this clonotype. V gene TRBV10-3 combines with J gene TRBJ2-1, with D tentatively TRBD2 (6 bases). The CDR3 is 16 amino acids. Germline loops: CDR1 ENHRY, CDR2 SYGVKD. Trimming took 2 bases from V and 6 from J, leaving 17 bases between them. The CDR3 bases are TGTGCCATCAGTGAGAGGGATAGATGGGGAGGCAATGAGCAGTTCTTC. It encodes CAISERDRWGGNEQFF.

This clonotype has only a few counts. This chain's CDR3 is CASSQGRLQDYNEQFF. CDR3 nucleotide sequence: TGCGCCAGCAGCCAAGGTAGATTACAGGATTACAATGAGCAGTTCTTC. The chain couples TRBV4-3 to TRBJ2-1; maybe TRBD1 (5 bases). The CDR3 extends over 16 amino acids. Per germline, CDR1 LGHNA and CDR2 YSLEER. Trimming took off 1 base at V and 4 bases at J, with 14 bases between the two ends.

This clonotype has more than one count but fewer than ten. DNA of the CDR3: TGTGCCAGTAGGGGTGCGAGTTCTGGGGCCAACGTCCTGACTTTC. Residues: CASRGASSGANVLTF. The chain is built from TRBV19 and TRBJ2-6; D not resolved. Germline-derived CDR1 and CDR2 are LNHDA and SQIVND (reference sequence). This CDR3 region has 15 residues. Trimming took off 6 bases at V and 1 base at J, with 10 bases between the two ends.

This clonotype was counted a few times. The V and J genes are TRBV4-1 and TRBJ2-6; 9 positions match TRBD1. The CDR3 is 18 residues long. Germline V gives CDR1 MGHRA, CDR2 YSYEKL. The V gene end was trimmed by 5 bases and the J gene end by 0 bases; junction bases not matched to a gene: 8. The CDR3 region has the DNA TGCGCCAGCAGCGGACGGACAGGGGTCAACTCTGGGGCCAACGTCCTGACTTTC. Protein product: CASSGRTGVNSGANVLTF.

Ten or more counts support this clonotype. The chain couples TRBV12-3 or TRBV12-4 to TRBJ2-3, with 13 bases identical to TRBD2. The V gene end was trimmed by 6 bases and the J gene end by 6 bases; junction bases not matched to a gene: 6. The CDR3 is made up of 15 amino acids. The CDR3 DNA reads as TGTGCCAGCAGGGGACTAGCGGGAAGTTCGGATACGCAGTATTTT. Protein: CASRGLAGSSDTQYF.

The sample holds a few counts of this clonotype. The rearrangement links TRBV29-1 to TRBJ1-2, with 10 bases that match TRBD1. Germline CDR1 SQVTM, CDR2 ANQGSEA. Trimming at V came to 0 bases and at J to 7 bases, leaving 8 bases not matched to a gene. CDR3 length: 15 residues. DNA for the CDR3: TGCAGCGTTGAAGATAGATGGACAGGGGGTTTTGGCTACACCTTC. Its protein product is CSVEDRWTGGFGYTF.

This clonotype was counted between two and nine times. The genes are TRBV5-1 and TRBJ2-3, with a weak D call TRBD2 (6 bases). The CDR3 runs 16 residues. Germline V gene sequence: CDR1 SGHRS, CDR2 YFSETQ. Trimming stripped 2 bases from V and 6 bases from J, with 19 bases between. For the CDR3, the DNA is TGCGCCAGCAGCTTCCTAGCGCCCAAGATCGATGATACGCAGTATTTT. Its translation: CASSFLAPKIDDTQYF. The whole variable domain, remainder taken from reference TRBV5-1 and TRBJ2-3, is KAGVTQTPRYLIKTRGQQVTLSCSPISGHRSVSWYQQTPGQGLQFLFEYFSETQRNKGNFPGRFSGRQFSNSRSEMNVSTLELGDSALYLCASSFLAPKIDDTQYFGPGTRLTVL.

This clonotype was detected many times. This rearrangement joins TRBV12-3 or TRBV12-4 to TRBJ2-7; tentatively, D is TRBD1 or TRBD2 (5 bases each). V was pared by 5 bases and J by 3 bases, with 17 bases between. CDR3 size: 15 residues. The CDR3 sequence is CASSPVGTENYEQYF. The DNA of the CDR3 is TGTGCCAGCAGTCCTGTGGGGACGGAAAACTACGAGCAGTACTTC.

This chain links TRBV20-1 with TRBJ2-5; a possible D gene is TRBD1 (5 bases). The CDR3 has 14 residues. Trimming cost V 0 bases and J 5 bases, with 13 bases left between them. CDR1 and CDR2 from the germline V gene are DFQATT and SNEGSKA (reference sequence). In DNA form, the CDR3 reads TGCAGTGCTAGAGAATTGGGGCTGAGGGAGACCCAGTACTTC. Translation gives CSARELGLRETQYF.

The V call is TRBV7-8, the J call TRBJ2-7; D is unresolved. The CDR3 length is 14 residues. Trimming cost V 1 base and J 4 bases, with 11 bases left between them. Looked up from germline, CDR1 is SGHVS and CDR2 is FQNEAQ. For the CDR3, the DNA is TGTGCCAGCAGCTTAGGGCGTTATGGGTACGAGCAGTACTTC. Translated, it gives CASSLGRYGYEQYF.

V and J are TRBV6-1 and TRBJ2-7; D assignment may be TRBD1 or TRBD2 (6 bases each). The CDR3 has 15 amino acids. Trimming stripped 4 bases from V and 0 bases from J, with 13 bases between. CDR1 is MNHNS, CDR2 SASEGT, per germline. The CDR3 region is CASSGLGGHSYEQYF. Written as DNA, the CDR3 is TGTGCCAGCAGTGGTCTGGGGGGACACTCCTACGAGCAGTACTTC.

This clonotype was counted only a few times. This chain links TRBV6-1 with TRBJ2-3, with TRBD1 matching 9 bases. Germline V lookup: CDR1 MNHNS, CDR2 SASEGT. The CDR3 is made up of 13 amino acids. With V trimmed by 10 bases and J by 2 bases, 4 bases remained unmatched. CDR3 region: CATGTGLTDTQYF. For the CDR3, the DNA is TGTGCCACCGGGACAGGGCTCACAGATACGCAGTATTTT.

The table lists this clonotype with a few counts. The chain carries TRBV9 and TRBJ2-1; possibly TRBD1 for D (5 bases). This CDR3 spans 15 amino acids. Germline V gives CDR1 SGDLS, CDR2 YYNGEE. V lost 0 bases and J 9 bases, leaving 16 bases between the germline ends. The chain's CDR3 is CASSVEALRGSEQFF. DNA for the CDR3: TGTGCCAGCAGCGTAGAGGCCCTAAGGGGAAGTGAGCAGTTCTTC.

CDR3 bases: TGTGCCAGCAGTTACCGTAGCGGGAGGAGCACAGATACGCAGTATTTT. This sequence encodes CASSYRSGRSTDTQYF. The chain carries TRBV6-2 or TRBV6-3 and TRBJ2-3; 10 nucleotides line up with TRBD2. The V and J ends lost 2 bases and 0 bases, in that order; junction bases with no gene match: 2. The CDR3 is 16 residues long. CDR1 is MNHEY and CDR2 is SVGEGT in the germline V gene.

V gene TRBV5-1 combines with J gene TRBJ2-7, with 10 bases that match TRBD2. The CDR3 spans 15 residues. Losses at the gene ends were 1 base for V and 6 bases for J; bases not matched to a gene: 7. CDR1 and CDR2 (germline): SGHRS, YFSETQ. The CDR3 nucleotides are TGCGCCAGCAGCTTGATGGCTAGCGGGGGACTCGAGCAGTACTTC. Its translation: CASSLMASGGLEQYF.

In its sample, this clonotype was seen a few times. The chain is built from TRBV20-1 and TRBJ2-2, with 7 bases aligning to TRBD2. In germline, CDR1 is DFQATT, CDR2 SNEGSKA (reference sequence). This CDR3 has 16 amino acids. V gave up 1 base and J gave up 7 bases; unmatched junction bases: 12. DNA of the CDR3: TGCAGTGCTAGAGTTGCGGCTAGCGGTGGTGTCGGGGAGCTGTTTTTT. Protein sequence: CSARVAASGGVGELFF.

This clonotype was observed a few times. The J gene is TRBJ2-3, the V gene TRBV9; D is possibly TRBD1 (6 bases). The CDR3 contains 13 residues. The V gene lost 2 bases and the J gene lost 4 bases, with 8 bases spanning the gap. Germline lookup yields CDR1 SGDLS and CDR2 YYNGEE. The CDR3 DNA sequence: TGTGCCAGCAGCGTCAGGGGTTCAGATACGCAGTATTTT. Its protein product is CASSVRGSDTQYF. Together with reference TRBV9 and TRBJ2-3, the CDR3 gives the full variable domain: DSGVTQTPKHLITATGQRVTLRCSPRSGDLSVYWYQQSLDQGLQFLIQYYNGEERAKGNILERFSAQQFPDLHSELNLSSLELGDSALYFCASSVRGSDTQYFGPGTRLTVL.

This clonotype has just a few counts. The chain is built from TRBV7-2 and TRBJ1-5; a weak D match, TRBD1 (5 bases). The CDR3 length is 15 residues. Looked up from germline, CDR1 is SGHTA and CDR2 is FQGNSA. V was shortened by 2 bases and J by 6 bases, with 14 bases between the two germline ends. The CDR3 region is CASSLTDLGGQPQHF. CDR3 in DNA: TGTGCCAGCAGCTTAACAGACCTTGGGGGTCAGCCCCAGCATTTT.